The clone carrying this T cell receptor (beta chain) was detected only a few times. Its specificity is unknown. Germline assignment: CDR1 DFQATT and CDR2 SNEGSKA (reference sequence). The CDR3 has 13 residues. V dropped 2 bases and J dropped 6; count of bases not matched to a gene: 6. MiXCR was run by TCRdb on the 5' RACE reads, yielding one entry per CDR3 protein. The table has a few hundred thousand distinct CDR3 sequences, 20% to 25% seen once; the top ten hold 3.5%. These data belong to a study of CD8 T cells in ankylosing spondylitis. Points from the study as a whole: A TCR beta motif of roughly eight highly homologous variants seemed to mark ankylosing spondylitis blood.

This clonotype originated in a female donor with ankylosing spondylitis or in good health (not recorded which). The chain combines TRBV20-1 with TRBJ2-7; 8 nucleotides agree with TRBD1. Sequencing input: blood, either unsorted or a sorted T cell fraction (not recorded which). CDR3 nucleotide sequence: TGCAGTGCTAGACCTACAGGGGGGAGCGAGCAGTACTTC. Protein product: CSARPTGGSEQYF.